This T cell receptor beta chain derives from a study of T cell repertoires in cytomegalovirus infection. The overall study: It can be stated that public TCR beta signatures indicated CMV infection as well as a matching HLA type.

Overall study findings and caveats: There were carriers of CMV plus the relevant HLA, and cumulative public TCR beta family frequency identified them. Ex vivo, HLA-C-restricted CMV-specific TCR beta clonotypes prevailed over the rest of the response.

A single record per CDR3 protein comes from TCRdb applying MiXCR to the reads. The data show around 530,000 distinct CDR3 sequences, approximately 26% seen once. This clonotype was seen ten or more times. Antigen unknown. The CDR3 consists of 16 residues. CDR1 and CDR2 from the germline V gene are LGHNT and FRNRAP. With 2 bases removed from V and 2 bases from J, the gap between germline ends came to 13 bases. The TCR was taken from a human donor in good health (CMV status not recorded). Some clones in this sample may be carry-over from other donors' samples. J is TRBJ1-5 and V is TRBV12-5, with D perhaps matching TRBD1 (6 bases). The specimen was PBMCs. CDR3 protein: CASGLSRGGGNQPQHF. In DNA, the CDR3 is TGTGCTAGTGGTTTGTCCCGAGGGGGGGGCAATCAGCCCCAGCATTTT.